This entry concerns a single T cell receptor (beta chain). Its target antigen remains unknown. Per-base qualities were not stored, and no clone one base away is much larger. Donors were 40 or so systemically healthy Caucasian individuals from Russia aged 6 to 90 years. Approximately 9.3 milliliters of peripheral blood were collected from each donor into EDTA-treated Vacutainer tubes. Ficoll-Paque density-gradient centrifugation was used to isolate PBMCs, with at least 7 million obtained per sample. Trizol reagent was used to extract total RNA from PBMCs, with at least 5.5 micrograms per sample. Naive CD45RAhigh/CD27high T cell percentages were measured by flow cytometry on a PBMC aliquot from every donor. The library came from 5' RACE. Sequencing was carried out with an Illumina HiSeq 2500. A second PCR of about 6 to 11 cycles was run with a J-beta primer mix and a sample-barcoded 5' primer. A template-switch 5' adaptor carrying 12 random nucleotides introduced a unique molecular identifier onto each TCR beta cDNA molecule. At least 2.5 million CDR3-containing paired-end reads were obtained from each sample. First-strand cDNA synthesis was performed from all RNA using the Mint cDNA synthesis kit, with priming by a TRBC-specific oligonucleotide. After uracil-DNA glycosylase treatment, a first 18-cycle PCR used universal primers M1SS and BC2_uni_R on all cDNA. In the original analysis: For normalization, 1 million high-quality reads were randomly selected from each sample, with every read carrying a distinct molecular identifier. Reads with shared molecular identifiers were discarded instead of being binned into consensus sequences. MiTCR, run with a Q25 quality threshold and the strictest error-elimination algorithm, handled CDR3 identification, clonotype clustering and error correction. A nonparametric unseen species model with Euler transformation was used to estimate a lower bound on total TCR beta diversity. TCRdb passed the public sequencing reads through fastp at Q25 and MiXCR, retaining productive beta sequences. Rows with a matching CDR3 protein are joined into one entry that keeps the most common DNA and genes. TCRdb's processing, not the study's, gives the V and J calls here. The sample records around 700,000 distinct CDR3 sequences, roughly 25% of which are singletons. The ten most abundant clones make up just under 9.5% of the sample.

The data were obtained in a study of blood T cells in healthy people across ages (dated by TCRdb to between 2015 and 2017). The study in broad terms: Template switching captured roughly one uniquely barcoded TCR beta cDNA molecule per two T cells in model experiments. Age-related changes in TCR beta repertoire diversity were measured in the study by deep sequencing normalized with unique cDNA molecular identifiers. Donors were grouped into four age groups: young (average 16 years), middle-aged (around 39), aged (approximately 67) and long-lived (approximately 78). Two additional independent replicas of 1 million unique cDNA reads from the same blood draw were analyzed for two donors (one aged 18 to 29 and one aged 80 or older). Broad study findings and their caveats: Compared with the aged group, more naive CD4+ T cells, fewer expanded clones and increased TCR diversity were shown by the long-lived group, suggesting age selection. Estimates of total diversity based on one million sequenced T cells were regarded as lower bounds and as underestimates. As age increased, observed TCR beta diversity per million T cells dropped in a roughly linear way, and a significant reduction was already evident by age around 41. Since profiling was done on bulk unsorted PBMCs, naive and antigen-experienced compartments could not be conclusively compared. Because donor CMV infection status was unknown, age-related changes in expanded clonotypes were potentially confounded. A strong correlation was found between observed TCR beta diversity and the percentage of naive T cells measured by flow cytometry.

The same sample was also studied in work on T cells of mothers and their children. The second paper states: Nine systemically healthy Caucasian individuals served as donors, namely three mothers together with their six children. cDNA synthesis used all of the extracted RNA, with around 1.4 ug of RNA in each 15 ul reaction. In the second PCR, the M1S primer added sample barcodes and 2-4 random nucleotides. Over 9.5 million TCR beta CDR3 reads came from each mother, compared with roughly 2.8 million reads from each child. Thymic selection shapes the output of TCR recombination in a similar way in related and unrelated pairs, and inherited differences have a minor effect. Normalized repertoire overlap was always slightly but never significantly higher in related than unrelated mother-child pairs. With a sensitivity of roughly 93 clones per million clonotypes, no persistent microchimeric T cell clones were detected. Deep NGS was used in the study to compare the TCR beta repertoires of mothers and children and to look for features that separate related mother-child pairs from unrelated individuals. On average, the children were approximately 11 +/- 4 years old, while the mothers were roughly 36 +/- 4 years old. After adapter ligation with NEBNext reagents, the libraries were sequenced on Illumina HiSeq 2000 with 100+100 nt paired-end reads. To prevent cross-contamination, the mother and child libraries were prepared a month apart and were sequenced in separate runs. For each donor, between about 500,000 and 2,200,000 distinct TCR beta clonotypes were identified. Naive TCR beta clonotypes were estimated from low-frequency clonotypes matched to each donor's FACS-determined naive share, without sorting.

The receptor was derived from a boy aged 5-17 years in good health. Specimen: blood.

The CDR3 has the sequence CSVQGLAFYEQYF. The DNA sequence is given as TGCAGCGTTCAGGGGCTAGCCTTCTACGAGCAGTACTTC. The V gene is TRBV29-1 and the J gene is TRBJ2-7; TRBD1 is possibly the D segment (6 matching bases). V is clipped by 5 bases and J by 3 bases, and the sequence between their germline boundaries is 14 bases long. The CDR3 holds 13 amino acids from the cysteine to the phenylalanine. The read is trimmed to its CDR3 DNA, 39 bases read in frame from base 1. The germline V gene sets CDR1 to SQVTM and CDR2 to ANQGSEA.